A selection of T cell receptor beta chains follows, all from one sample in a study of vaccination and CD4 T cells after COVID-19. These receptors lack a known antigen. TCRdb re-called the PCR reads through MiXCR, storing one row per CDR3 protein. The sample yields 20,000 to 30,000 distinct CDR3 sequences, around 50% seen once. Sequenced here: CD4+ T cells from blood, cultured in vitro, sampled before SARS-CoV-2 vaccination. These receptor sequences come from a human donor who received a COVID-19 vaccine. CDR3s include the opening cysteine and the closing phenylalanine or tryptophan. The D gene is left open where the match is weak. Clone size is shown for a subset of rows, as once, few, many or a class of expanded clone.

clone_size: .; d_call: TRBD1; j_call: TRBJ2-5; v_call: TRBV11-3; cdr3_aa: CASSLGQEYQETQYF; cdr3_nt: TGTGCCAGCAGCTTGGGACAGGAGTACCAAGAGACCCAGTACTTC
clone_size: .; d_call: TRBD1; j_call: TRBJ1-1; v_call: TRBV11-3; cdr3_aa: CASSRRTGPNTEAFF; cdr3_nt: TGTGCCAGCAGCCGACGGACAGGGCCGAACACTGAAGCTTTCTTT
clone_size: .; d_call: .; j_call: TRBJ1-2; v_call: TRBV29-1; cdr3_aa: CSVEDGWEPYGYTF; cdr3_nt: TGCAGCGTTGAAGACGGTTGGGAGCCCTATGGCTACACCTTC
clone_size: .; d_call: .; j_call: TRBJ1-3; v_call: TRBV5-6; cdr3_aa: CASSLGRLRSGNTIYF; cdr3_nt: TGTGCCAGCAGCTTGGGGAGACTACGCTCTGGAAACACCATATATTTT
clone_size: .; d_call: TRBD1; j_call: TRBJ1-2; v_call: TRBV6-2/TRBV6-3; cdr3_aa: CASSYSGTVYGYTF; cdr3_nt: TGTGCCAGCAGTTATTCCGGGACAGTCTATGGCTACACCTTC
clone_size: .; d_call: TRBD2; j_call: TRBJ2-7; v_call: TRBV6-1; cdr3_aa: CASSRLAGGPRPREQYF; cdr3_nt: TGTGCCAGCAGCCGACTAGCGGGGGGGCCCAGACCTAGGGAGCAGTACTTC
clone_size: .; d_call: .; j_call: TRBJ1-6; v_call: TRBV7-6; cdr3_aa: CASSPGEGNYNSPLHF; cdr3_nt: TGTGCCAGCAGCCCCGGGGAGGGGAACTATAATTCACCCCTCCACTTT
clone_size: few; d_call: TRBD2; j_call: TRBJ2-2; v_call: TRBV12-3/TRBV12-4; cdr3_aa: CASSSGGATGELFF; cdr3_nt: TGTGCCAGCAGTTCGGGGGGAGCCACCGGGGAGCTGTTTTTT
clone_size: .; d_call: .; j_call: TRBJ1-6; v_call: TRBV20-1; cdr3_aa: CSASGAGYNSPLHF; cdr3_nt: TGCAGTGCTAGCGGGGCAGGGTATAATTCACCCCTCCACTTT
clone_size: .; d_call: TRBD1; j_call: TRBJ1-1; v_call: TRBV19; cdr3_aa: CASSIPGTGANTEAFF; cdr3_nt: TGTGCCAGTAGTATCCCCGGGACAGGGGCGAACACTGAAGCTTTCTTT
clone_size: .; d_call: TRBD2; j_call: TRBJ2-1; v_call: TRBV20-1; cdr3_aa: CSARGGRGGSYNEQFF; cdr3_nt: TGCAGTGCTAGAGGGGGGCGGGGGGGCTCCTACAATGAGCAGTTCTTC
clone_size: few; d_call: .; j_call: TRBJ1-2; v_call: TRBV7-9; cdr3_aa: CASSLANRDYGYTF; cdr3_nt: TGTGCCAGCAGCTTAGCGAACAGGGACTATGGCTACACCTTC
clone_size: .; d_call: .; j_call: TRBJ1-1; v_call: TRBV12-3/TRBV12-4; cdr3_aa: CASTNQGNTEAFF; cdr3_nt: TGTGCCAGCACCAATCAGGGGAACACTGAAGCTTTCTTT
clone_size: .; d_call: .; j_call: TRBJ2-7; v_call: TRBV25-1; cdr3_aa: CASSPVVSYEQYF; cdr3_nt: TGTGCCAGCAGCCCGGTTGTCTCCTACGAGCAGTACTTC
clone_size: .; d_call: TRBD1; j_call: TRBJ1-4; v_call: TRBV15; cdr3_aa: CATSPRTTGRREKLFF; cdr3_nt: TGTGCCACCAGCCCTCGAACGACAGGGAGGCGTGAAAAACTGTTTTTT
clone_size: few; d_call: .; j_call: TRBJ1-5; v_call: TRBV6-2/TRBV6-3; cdr3_aa: CASSSAEGNYQPQHF; cdr3_nt: TGTGCCAGCAGTTCCGCGGAGGGTAATTATCAGCCCCAGCATTTT
clone_size: .; d_call: TRBD1; j_call: TRBJ1-4; v_call: TRBV4-2; cdr3_aa: CASSQEGAGQGYEKLFF; cdr3_nt: TGTGCCAGCAGCCAAGAGGGAGCGGGACAGGGGTATGAAAAACTGTTTTTT
clone_size: few; d_call: .; j_call: TRBJ1-3; v_call: TRBV20-1; cdr3_aa: CSASVRSSGNTIYF; cdr3_nt: TGCAGTGCTAGTGTCAGATCCTCTGGAAACACCATATATTTT
clone_size: few; d_call: .; j_call: TRBJ2-5; v_call: TRBV27; cdr3_aa: CASSLGGGAETQYF; cdr3_nt: TGTGCCAGCAGTTTAGGTGGTGGAGCGGAGACCCAGTACTTC
clone_size: .; d_call: .; j_call: TRBJ1-4; v_call: TRBV24-1; cdr3_aa: CATSEPRPSGEKLFF; cdr3_nt: TGTGCCACCAGTGAACCCCGGCCGTCGGGTGAAAAACTGTTTTTT
clone_size: .; d_call: .; j_call: TRBJ2-1; v_call: TRBV7-9; cdr3_aa: CASSERGAVDEQFF; cdr3_nt: TGTGCCAGCAGTGAGAGGGGGGCGGTCGATGAGCAGTTCTTC
clone_size: few; d_call: TRBD2; j_call: TRBJ2-3; v_call: TRBV20-1; cdr3_aa: CSATGLAGPNTQYF; cdr3_nt: TGCAGTGCCACGGGACTAGCGGGCCCAAATACGCAGTATTTT
clone_size: .; d_call: TRBD2; j_call: TRBJ2-1; v_call: TRBV2; cdr3_aa: CASSEDGGGAGAYNEQFF; cdr3_nt: TGTGCCAGCAGTGAAGACGGTGGCGGAGCGGGGGCCTACAATGAGCAGTTCTTC
clone_size: .; d_call: .; j_call: TRBJ2-3; v_call: TRBV7-9; cdr3_aa: CASSRYAETRDHTDTQYF; cdr3_nt: TGTGCCAGCAGCCGTTATGCGGAAACCCGCGACCACACAGATACGCAGTATTTT
clone_size: few; d_call: .; j_call: TRBJ2-7; v_call: TRBV2; cdr3_aa: CASLRDSSSYEQYF; cdr3_nt: TGTGCCAGCTTACGGGACTCGAGCTCCTACGAGCAGTACTTC
clone_size: few; d_call: .; j_call: TRBJ1-1; v_call: TRBV25-1; cdr3_aa: CASSELRDSEAFF; cdr3_nt: TGTGCCAGCAGTGAATTGAGGGACTCTGAAGCTTTCTTT
clone_size: .; d_call: .; j_call: TRBJ2-2; v_call: TRBV19; cdr3_aa: CASSIDTPNTGELFF; cdr3_nt: TGTGCCAGTAGTATTGATACACCGAACACCGGGGAGCTGTTTTTT
clone_size: .; d_call: .; j_call: TRBJ2-5; v_call: TRBV6-1; cdr3_aa: CAIGFTEETQYF; cdr3_nt: TGTGCCATCGGTTTCACAGAAGAGACCCAGTACTTC
clone_size: few; d_call: .; j_call: TRBJ1-2; v_call: TRBV30; cdr3_aa: CAWSPRGGIYGYTF; cdr3_nt: TGTGCCTGGAGTCCCCGGGGGGGGATCTATGGCTACACCTTC
clone_size: few; d_call: .; j_call: TRBJ2-4; v_call: TRBV27; cdr3_aa: CASRFRVAKNIQYF; cdr3_nt: TGTGCCAGCAGATTCAGGGTGGCCAAAAACATTCAGTACTTC
clone_size: few; d_call: .; j_call: TRBJ2-2; v_call: TRBV27; cdr3_aa: CASSLVAGAGELFF; cdr3_nt: TGTGCCAGCAGTTTAGTTGCGGGCGCCGGGGAGCTGTTTTTT
clone_size: .; d_call: TRBD2; j_call: TRBJ2-3; v_call: TRBV19; cdr3_aa: CASSKPAGALGDTQYF; cdr3_nt: TGTGCCAGTAGTAAGCCAGCGGGGGCCCTCGGAGATACGCAGTATTTT
clone_size: once; d_call: TRBD1; j_call: TRBJ1-5; v_call: TRBV20-1; cdr3_aa: CSATMGQVKGGFGNQPQHF; cdr3_nt: TGCAGTGCTACCATGGGACAGGTAAAAGGAGGTTTTGGCAATCAGCCCCAGCATTTT
clone_size: .; d_call: .; j_call: TRBJ2-1; v_call: TRBV20-1; cdr3_aa: CSARRRDKSSYNEQFF; cdr3_nt: TGCAGTGCCCGGAGAAGGGATAAAAGCTCCTACAATGAGCAGTTCTTC
clone_size: .; d_call: .; j_call: TRBJ2-5; v_call: TRBV6-1; cdr3_aa: CASSWNPEETQYF; cdr3_nt: TGTGCCAGCAGCTGGAACCCTGAAGAGACCCAGTACTTC
clone_size: .; d_call: TRBD1; j_call: TRBJ1-1; v_call: TRBV6-1; cdr3_aa: CASRGTDNTEAFF; cdr3_nt: TGTGCCAGCAGAGGGACAGATAACACTGAAGCTTTCTTT
clone_size: few; d_call: TRBD1; j_call: TRBJ1-6; v_call: TRBV10-3; cdr3_aa: CATTGQGLGSPLHF; cdr3_nt: TGTGCCACGACGGGACAGGGGCTCGGTTCACCCCTCCACTTT
clone_size: .; d_call: TRBD1; j_call: TRBJ1-4; v_call: TRBV30; cdr3_aa: CAWSVGGQGIEKLFF; cdr3_nt: TGTGCCTGGAGTGTCGGGGGACAGGGGATTGAAAAACTGTTTTTT
clone_size: .; d_call: .; j_call: TRBJ1-2; v_call: TRBV7-8; cdr3_aa: CASSLQLTEPGYGYTF; cdr3_nt: TGTGCCAGCAGCTTGCAACTGACCGAGCCGGGATATGGCTACACCTTC
clone_size: .; d_call: .; j_call: TRBJ2-1; v_call: TRBV20-1; cdr3_aa: CSAPPPRPLYNEQFF; cdr3_nt: TGCAGTGCTCCCCCCCCCCGCCCTCTCTACAATGAGCAGTTCTTC
clone_size: .; d_call: .; j_call: TRBJ2-7; v_call: TRBV20-1; cdr3_aa: CSAGLEGSYEQYF; cdr3_nt: TGCAGTGCCGGACTGGAGGGCTCCTACGAGCAGTACTTC
clone_size: .; d_call: .; j_call: TRBJ1-1; v_call: TRBV6-1; cdr3_aa: CASSNDRMGTEAFF; cdr3_nt: TGTGCCAGCAGTAACGACAGGATGGGCACTGAAGCTTTCTTT
clone_size: .; d_call: .; j_call: TRBJ1-1; v_call: TRBV20-1; cdr3_aa: CSARDHGSFVNTEAFF; cdr3_nt: TGCAGTGCTAGAGATCATGGGTCTTTTGTGAACACTGAAGCTTTCTTT